There are many counts of the clone carrying this T cell receptor beta chain. Its antigen is unknown. The study drew donors from healthy Caucasian individuals in Russia aged roughly 6 to 90. The sample belongs to a study of blood T cells in healthy people across ages. Study details: There was about one barcoded beta molecule captured by template switching per two T cells.

Through a sample-barcoded 5' primer and a J-beta primer mix, a second PCR was run for about 6 to 12 cycles. TCRdb re-analysed the 5' RACE reads in MiXCR, keeping a single row per CDR3 protein. The sample records about 2 million distinct CDR3 sequences, less than 50% being singletons. General study findings and limits: Older age went with lower TCR beta diversity per million T cells, in a roughly linear way.

This CDR3 is built from 11 residues. The J segment lost 6 bases and the V segment lost 9 bases, leaving 5 bases of the junction unmatched. Germline lookup yields CDR1 MNHNY and CDR2 SVGAGI (reference sequence). Source material: blood. The V and J genes are TRBV6-6 and TRBJ2-7; 7 bases line up with TRBD2. The receptor's source is a woman aged 40 to 55 in good health. CDR3 nucleotides: TGTGCCAGTAGCGGGTGGGGCGAGCAGTACTTC. Its translation: CASSGWGEQYF.